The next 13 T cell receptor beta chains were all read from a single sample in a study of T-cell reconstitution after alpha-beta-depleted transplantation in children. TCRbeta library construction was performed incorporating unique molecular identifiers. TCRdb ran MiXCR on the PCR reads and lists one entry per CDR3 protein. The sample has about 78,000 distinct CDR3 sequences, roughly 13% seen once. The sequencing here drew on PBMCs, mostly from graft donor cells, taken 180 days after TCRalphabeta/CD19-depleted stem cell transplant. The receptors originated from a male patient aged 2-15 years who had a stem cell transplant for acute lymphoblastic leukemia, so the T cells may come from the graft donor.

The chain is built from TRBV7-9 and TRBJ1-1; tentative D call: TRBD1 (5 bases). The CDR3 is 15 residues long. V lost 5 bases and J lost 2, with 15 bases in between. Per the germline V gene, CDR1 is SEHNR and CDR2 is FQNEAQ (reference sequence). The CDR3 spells CASSPLRGGNTEAFF. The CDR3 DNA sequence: TGTGCCAGCAGCCCCTTAAGGGGAGGAAACACTGAAGCTTTCTTT. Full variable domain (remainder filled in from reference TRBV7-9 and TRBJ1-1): DTGVSQNPRHKITKRGQNVTFRCDPISEHNRLYWYRQTLGQGPEFLTYFQNEAQLEKSRLLSDRFSAERPKGSFSTLEIQRTEQGDSAMYLCASSPLRGGNTEAFFGQGTRLTVV.

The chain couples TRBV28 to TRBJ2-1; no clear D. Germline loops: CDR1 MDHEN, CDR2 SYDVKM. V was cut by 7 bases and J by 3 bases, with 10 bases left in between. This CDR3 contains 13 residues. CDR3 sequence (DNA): TGTGCCAGCATTTTGTGGCGCTACAATGAGCAGTTCTTC. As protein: CASILWRYNEQFF.

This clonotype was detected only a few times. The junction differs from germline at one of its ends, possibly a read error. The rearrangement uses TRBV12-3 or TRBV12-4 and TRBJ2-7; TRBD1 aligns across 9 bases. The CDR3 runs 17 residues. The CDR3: CASSLIFGGGQGITAAF. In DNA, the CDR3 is TGTGCCAGCAGTTTAATCTTTGGGGGGGGACAGGGTATTACAGCGGCATTC.

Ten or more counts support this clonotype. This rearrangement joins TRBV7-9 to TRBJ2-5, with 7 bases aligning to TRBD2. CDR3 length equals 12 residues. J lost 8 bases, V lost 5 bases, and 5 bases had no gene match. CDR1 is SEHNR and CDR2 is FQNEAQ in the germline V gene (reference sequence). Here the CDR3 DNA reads TGTGCCAGCAGCCTCAGCGGGAATACCCAGTACTTC. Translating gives CASSLSGNTQYF.

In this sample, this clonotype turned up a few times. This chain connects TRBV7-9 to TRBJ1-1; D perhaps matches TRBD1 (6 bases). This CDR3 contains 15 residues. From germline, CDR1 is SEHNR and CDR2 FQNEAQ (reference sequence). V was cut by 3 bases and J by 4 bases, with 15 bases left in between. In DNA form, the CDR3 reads TGTGCCAGCAGCTTTGGGACATGGGGTATCACTGAAGCTTTCTTT. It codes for CASSFGTWGITEAFF.

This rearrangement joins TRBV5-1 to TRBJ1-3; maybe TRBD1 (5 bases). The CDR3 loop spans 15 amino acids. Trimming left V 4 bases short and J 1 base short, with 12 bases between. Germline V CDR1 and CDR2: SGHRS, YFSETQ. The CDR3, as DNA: TGCGCCAGCAGCCGAGGTCCAGGGTCTGGAAACACCATATATTTT. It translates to CASSRGPGSGNTIYF.

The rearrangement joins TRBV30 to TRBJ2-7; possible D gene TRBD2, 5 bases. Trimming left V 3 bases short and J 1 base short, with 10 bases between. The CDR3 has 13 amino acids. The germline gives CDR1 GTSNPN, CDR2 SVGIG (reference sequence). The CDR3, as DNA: TGTGCCTGGAGGCCGCGGGCATCCTACGAGCAGTACTTC. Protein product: CAWRPRASYEQYF.

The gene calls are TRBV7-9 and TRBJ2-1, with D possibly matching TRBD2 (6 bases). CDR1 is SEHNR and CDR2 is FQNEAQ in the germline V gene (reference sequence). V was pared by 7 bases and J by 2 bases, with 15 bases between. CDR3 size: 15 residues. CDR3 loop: CASTSRAGTYNEQFF. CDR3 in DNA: TGTGCCAGCACCTCCAGGGCGGGGACCTACAATGAGCAGTTCTTC.

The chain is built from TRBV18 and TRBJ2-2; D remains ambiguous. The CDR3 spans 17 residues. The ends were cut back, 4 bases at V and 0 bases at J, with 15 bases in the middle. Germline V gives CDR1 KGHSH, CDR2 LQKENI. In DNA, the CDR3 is TGTGCCAGCTCACTTGTTCAAGGGCATGCGAACACCGGGGAGCTGTTTTTT. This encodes CASSLVQGHANTGELFF.

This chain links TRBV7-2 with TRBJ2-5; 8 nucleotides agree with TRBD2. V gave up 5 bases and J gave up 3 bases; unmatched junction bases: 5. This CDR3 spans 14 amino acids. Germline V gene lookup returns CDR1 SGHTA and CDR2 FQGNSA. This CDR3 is CASSRWRGEETQYF. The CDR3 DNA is TGTGCCAGCAGCCGCTGGCGGGGGGAAGAGACCCAGTACTTC.

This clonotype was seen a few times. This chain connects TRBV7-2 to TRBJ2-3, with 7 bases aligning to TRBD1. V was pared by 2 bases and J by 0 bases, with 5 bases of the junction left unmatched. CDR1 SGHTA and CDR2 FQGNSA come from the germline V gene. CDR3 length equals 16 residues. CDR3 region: CASSLMGTASTDTQYF. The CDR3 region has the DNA TGTGCCAGCAGCTTAATGGGGACAGCTAGCACAGATACGCAGTATTTT.

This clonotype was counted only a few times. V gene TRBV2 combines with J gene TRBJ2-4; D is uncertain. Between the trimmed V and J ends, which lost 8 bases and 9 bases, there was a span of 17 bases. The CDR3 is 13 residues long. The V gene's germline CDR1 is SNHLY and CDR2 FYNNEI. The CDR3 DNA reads TGTGCCAGCTGTCGACCCAACCGGGCCATTCAGTACTTC. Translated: CASCRPNRAIQYF.

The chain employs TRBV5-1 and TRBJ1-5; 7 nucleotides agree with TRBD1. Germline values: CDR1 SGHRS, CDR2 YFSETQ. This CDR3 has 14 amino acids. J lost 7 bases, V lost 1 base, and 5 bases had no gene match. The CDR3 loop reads CASSLQGGGQPQHF. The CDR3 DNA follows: TGCGCCAGCAGCTTGCAGGGGGGAGGGCAGCCCCAGCATTTT.